Listed below are T cell receptor beta chains from one sample, sequenced in a study of T cell responses to AZD1222 COVID-19 vaccine. Clones were sequenced by immunoSEQ multiplex PCR, and TCRdb holds only the in-frame ones, with some missing. The sample shows 130,000 to 150,000 clones, about nine tenths of them seen only once. Sequenced material: peripheral blood, taken on day 0 of AZD1222 vaccination. These receptors were taken from an adult in good health. Both conserved end residues are part of each CDR3. The D gene is left open where the match is weak. Rows may omit the clone size; those that give it use once, few, many or a size class.

J: TRBJ1-1; size: -; D: -; V: TRBV3-1/TRBV3-2; DNA: TGTGCCAGCAGCCAAGCATGGAGAGCAGCTTTCTTT; CDR3: CASSQAWRAAFF
J: TRBJ2-1; size: -; D: TRBD1; V: TRBV25-1; DNA: TGTGCCAGCAGTCCTTATCCGGGACAGGGTTGGAATGAGCAGTTCTTC; CDR3: CASSPYPGQGWNEQFF
J: TRBJ1-6; size: -; D: -; V: TRBV2; DNA: TGTGCCAGCACGGGGTCGGTGGGTAATTCACCCCTCCACTTT; CDR3: CASTGSVGNSPLHF
J: TRBJ1-4; size: -; D: -; V: TRBV27; DNA: TGTGCCAGCAGTGCCCTGGGTCACCCGGGGGAAAAACTGTTTTTT; CDR3: CASSALGHPGEKLFF
J: TRBJ1-2; size: -; D: -; V: TRBV7-9; DNA: TGTGCCAGCAGCAGTAGTCTAGGACGCTTC; CDR3: CASSSSLGRF
J: TRBJ2-3; size: -; D: -; V: TRBV27; DNA: TGTGCCAGCAGTTCAAACGGCGGGACAGACCCCACAGATACGCAGTATTTT; CDR3: CASSSNGGTDPTDTQYF
J: TRBJ2-3; size: -; D: TRBD2; V: TRBV10-1; DNA: TGCGCCAGCAGTGAGACTAGCGGGAGGTCGGCCAACACAGATACGCAGTATTTT; CDR3: CASSETSGRSANTDTQYF
J: TRBJ2-5; size: -; D: TRBD2; V: TRBV5-4; DNA: TGTGCCAGCAGCCGAGGGACTAGCGCTACCGTCGGGGAGACCCAGTACTTC; CDR3: CASSRGTSATVGETQYF
J: TRBJ2-3; size: -; D: TRBD2; V: TRBV6-1; DNA: TGTGCCAGCAGTGAAGCGCCTGCTAGCGGCGGGCGAGATACGCAGTATTTT; CDR3: CASSEAPASGGRDTQYF
J: TRBJ2-7; size: -; D: -; V: TRBV21-1; DNA: TGTGCCAGCATCGTAGAACCTCTGCCAGGTCCCTCCTACGAGCAGTACTTC; CDR3: CASIVEPLPGPSYEQYF
J: TRBJ1-2; size: once; D: -; V: TRBV3-1/TRBV3-2; DNA: TGTGCCAGCAGCCAAGGTGGTGGGGGCTATGGCTACACCTTC; CDR3: CASSQGGGGYGYTF